One and the same sample provided the 18 T cell receptor beta chains below, sequenced in a study of blood T cells in healthy people across ages. Together with a sample-barcoded 5' primer, a J-beta primer mix was included in a second PCR lasting about 7 to 11 cycles. TCRdb reanalysed the 5' RACE reads using MiXCR and keeps one entry per CDR3 protein. The sample consists of 710,000 or so distinct CDR3 sequences, about a fifth of them appearing once. The sample comprised blood. The receptors stem from a man aged 70 or older in good health.

This clonotype was observed a few times. The chain recombines TRBV5-1 with TRBJ1-2; 7 bases fit TRBD1. The J segment lost 3 bases and the V segment lost 4 bases, leaving 6 bases of the junction unmatched. This CDR3 has 14 amino acids. The germline V gene encodes CDR1 SGHRS and CDR2 YFSETQ. CDR3 sequence (DNA): TGCGCCAGCAGCGTTTCCGGGACAGACTATGGCTACACCTTC. Translating it yields CASSVSGTDYGYTF.

The J gene is TRBJ1-1, the V gene TRBV29-1; a weak D match, TRBD1 (6 bases). Trimming took off 0 bases at V and 5 bases at J, with 22 bases between the two ends. The CDR3 covers 17 residues. Germline V gives CDR1 SQVTM, CDR2 ANQGSEA. This CDR3 reads CSVEETLQGLARTEAFF. CDR3 sequence (DNA): TGCAGCGTTGAAGAGACCCTTCAGGGGCTCGCTAGGACTGAAGCTTTCTTT.

This clonotype showed up just a few times. The gene calls are TRBV14 and TRBJ2-5; TRBD1 aligns across 10 bases. The CDR3 runs 14 residues. Germline V gene sequence: CDR1 SGHDN, CDR2 FVKESK. V lost 1 base to trimming and J lost 5 bases; unmatched junction nucleotides: 1. The CDR3 loop reads CASSQGQGAETQYF. CDR3 nucleotides: TGTGCCAGCAGCCAAGGACAGGGGGCCGAGACCCAGTACTTC.

This clonotype appeared many times. The CDR3 DNA sequence: TGTGCCAGTAGTATCGGCAGGGACACTGAAGCTTTCTTT. Encoded protein: CASSIGRDTEAFF. The V call is TRBV19, the J call TRBJ1-1; a weak D match, TRBD1 (5 bases). CDR1 LNHDA and CDR2 SQIVND come from the germline V gene (reference sequence). There are 13 residues in the CDR3. Trimming pared 3 bases from V and 3 bases from J, leaving 8 bases between.

The V and J genes are TRBV3-1 and TRBJ2-1; D is ambiguous. The CDR3 is 13 amino acids. Germline V lookup: CDR1 LGHDT, CDR2 YNNKEL (reference sequence). V was clipped by 0 bases and J by 4 bases, with 4 bases between them. The CDR3 coding sequence is TGTGCCAGCAGCCAAGATTGGTACAATGAGCAGTTCTTC. This sequence encodes CASSQDWYNEQFF.

A remark on this clonotype: Its ends do not fully match the called genes, so a read error is possible. J is TRBJ1-1 and V is TRBV28; no clear D. Germline values: CDR1 MDHEN, CDR2 SYDVKM. The CDR3 runs to 10 residues. CDR3 residues: CAAGNTEAFF. CDR3 coding DNA: TGTGCCGCGGGCAACACTGAGGCTTTCTTT.

The CDR3 DNA reads TGCAGTGCTAGAGATCGTACTAGCGGGGGGACCGGGGAGCTGTTTTTT. Its translation: CSARDRTSGGTGELFF. The chain employs TRBV20-1 and TRBJ2-2; 12 bases are shared with TRBD2. J lost 5 bases, V lost 0 bases, and 4 bases had no gene match. Germline-derived CDR1 and CDR2 are DFQATT and SNEGSKA (reference sequence). The CDR3 runs 16 residues.

This clonotype has just a few counts. The chain couples TRBV12-3 or TRBV12-4 to TRBJ2-7; 13 bases map to TRBD2. J gave up 6 bases and V 5 bases, and 10 bases lay outside the gene matches. CDR3 length: 16 residues. The CDR3 DNA reads TGTGCCAGCAGTACCTCGGGACTAGCGGGATGGGGCGAGCAGTACGTC. It codes for CASSTSGLAGWGEQYV.

Only a few counts were recorded for this clonotype. The chain links TRBV20-1 to TRBJ2-1, with D unclear. CDR1 DFQATT and CDR2 SNEGSKA come from the germline V gene (reference sequence). CDR3 length equals 14 residues. V dropped 1 base and J dropped 9 bases, with 16 bases sitting between them. In DNA form, the CDR3 reads TGCAGTGCTAGAGTTCGCCGGAGTATCGGTGAGCAGTTCTTC. As protein: CSARVRRSIGEQFF.

The chain recombines TRBV20-1 with TRBJ2-7; no clear D gene. The CDR3 has 12 residues. Germline lookup yields CDR1 DFQATT and CDR2 SNEGSKA (reference sequence). The V gene lost 6 bases and the J gene lost 2 bases, with 11 bases spanning the gap. The CDR3 DNA sequence: TGCAGTGCCGACCGCCCTCCCTACGAGCAGTACTTC. Protein product: CSADRPPYEQYF.

This clonotype has only a few counts. Here the CDR3 reads CSARIPRRTDTQYF. The CDR3 DNA sequence: TGCAGTGCTAGAATCCCTAGACGCACAGATACGCAGTATTTT. The chain joins TRBV20-1 to TRBJ2-3; D not resolved. This CDR3 has 14 amino acids. Germline loops: CDR1 DFQATT, CDR2 SNEGSKA (reference sequence). The germline V and J ends were trimmed by 2 bases and 1 base, with 10 bases remaining between them.

This clonotype was seen a handful of times. The rearrangement uses TRBV20-1 and TRBJ2-1, with D possibly TRBD1 on 6 matching bases. V was cut by 0 bases and J by 4 bases, with 13 bases left in between. There are 15 residues in the CDR3. Germline values: CDR1 DFQATT, CDR2 SNEGSKA (reference sequence). The chain's CDR3 is CSARDVGQLYNEQFF. The DNA of the CDR3 is TGCAGTGCTAGAGATGTCGGACAGCTATACAATGAGCAGTTCTTC.

The rearrangement joins TRBV20-1 to TRBJ2-7; D remains unclear. V was clipped by 7 bases and J by 5 bases, with 12 bases between them. CDR1 is DFQATT and CDR2 is SNEGSKA in the germline V gene (reference sequence). CDR3 length equals 11 residues. The CDR3 DNA sequence: TGCAGTGTACAAACCATCGACGAGCAGTACTTC. Translation: CSVQTIDEQYF.

The chain joins TRBV7-8 to TRBJ2-1; the match to TRBD2 covers 10 bases. In germline, CDR1 is SGHVS, CDR2 FQNEAQ. The CDR3 contains 16 residues. V lost 1 base, J lost 5 bases, and 5 bases stayed unmatched. For the CDR3, the DNA is TGTGCCAGCAGCTTAGGAGCTAGCGGGAGTCACAATGAGCAGTTCTTC. Protein sequence: CASSLGASGSHNEQFF.

In its sample, this clonotype was seen a few times. The CDR3, as DNA: TGCGCCAGCAGCTTATCGTTCGAGACCCAGTACTTC. It yields the protein CASSLSFETQYF. The V and J genes are TRBV5-1 and TRBJ2-5, with no clear D. CDR1 SGHRS and CDR2 YFSETQ come from the germline V gene. V lost 2 bases, J lost 5 bases, and 7 bases lay in between. This CDR3 has 12 residues.

The sample holds many counts of this clonotype. The J gene is TRBJ1-4, the V gene TRBV27; D may be TRBD1 (6 bases). The germline CDR1 and CDR2 sequences are MNHEY and SMNVEV (reference sequence). V lost 3 bases, J lost 8 bases, and 16 bases lay in between. The CDR3 has 15 amino acids. The CDR3 reads CASSLIGAGEEKLFF. CDR3 sequence (DNA): TGTGCCAGCAGTTTGATCGGGGCAGGGGAGGAAAAACTGTTTTTT.

This clonotype was seen more than once but under ten times. The J gene is TRBJ1-4, the V gene TRBV25-1; D not certain. CDR1 is MGHDK, CDR2 SYGVNS, per germline. This CDR3 contains 15 residues. Trimming stripped 1 base from V and 8 bases from J, with 14 bases between. The CDR3 here is CASSEWQGRIEKLFF. In DNA, the CDR3 is TGTGCCAGCAGTGAATGGCAAGGCCGAATCGAAAAACTGTTTTTT.

This chain links TRBV12-3 or TRBV12-4 with TRBJ1-1, with TRBD1 as a possible D gene (5 bases). Trimming took 8 bases from V and 9 from J, leaving 13 bases between them. The CDR3 is 11 amino acids. The CDR3 DNA is TGTGCCAGCGGGGGGGGACCCAAAGCTTTCTTT. It is translated as CASGGGPKAFF.